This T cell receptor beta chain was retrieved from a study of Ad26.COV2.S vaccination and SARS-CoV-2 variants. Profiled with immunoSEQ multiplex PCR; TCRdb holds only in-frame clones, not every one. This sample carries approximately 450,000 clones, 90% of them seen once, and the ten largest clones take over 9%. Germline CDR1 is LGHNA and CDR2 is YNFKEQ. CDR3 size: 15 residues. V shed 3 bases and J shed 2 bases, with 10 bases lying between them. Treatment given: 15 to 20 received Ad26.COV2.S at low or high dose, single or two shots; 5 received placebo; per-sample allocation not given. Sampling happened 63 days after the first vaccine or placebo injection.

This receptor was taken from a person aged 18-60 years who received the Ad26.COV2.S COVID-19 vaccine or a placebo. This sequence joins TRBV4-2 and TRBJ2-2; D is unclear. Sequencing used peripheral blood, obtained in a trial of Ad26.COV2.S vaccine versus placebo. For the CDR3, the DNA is TGTGCCAGCAGCCAGGCTGACCTTAACACCGGGGAGCTGTTTTTT. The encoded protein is CASSQADLNTGELFF.